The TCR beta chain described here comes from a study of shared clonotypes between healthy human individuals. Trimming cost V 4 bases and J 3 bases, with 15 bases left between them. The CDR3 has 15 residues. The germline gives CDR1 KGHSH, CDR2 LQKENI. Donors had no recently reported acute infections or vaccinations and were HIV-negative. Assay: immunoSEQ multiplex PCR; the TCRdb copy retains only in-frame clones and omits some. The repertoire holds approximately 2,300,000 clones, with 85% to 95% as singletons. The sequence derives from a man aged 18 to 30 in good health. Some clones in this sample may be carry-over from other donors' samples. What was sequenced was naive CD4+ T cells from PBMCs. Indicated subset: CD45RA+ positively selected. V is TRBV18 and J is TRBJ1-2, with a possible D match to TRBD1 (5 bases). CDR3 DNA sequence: TGTGCCAGCTCACGCCTCCAGGGATTTGACTATGGCTACACCTTC. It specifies CASSRLQGFDYGYTF. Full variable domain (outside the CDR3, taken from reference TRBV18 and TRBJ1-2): NAGVMQNPRHLVRRRGQEARLRCSPMKGHSHVYWYRQLPEEGLKFMVYLQKENIIDESGMPKERFSAEFPKEGPSILRIQQVVRGDSAAYFCASSRLQGFDYGYTFGSGTRLTVV.